A single sample is the source of the 12 T cell receptor beta chains below, sequenced in a study of T cells in Graves' hyperthyroidism and ophthalmopathy. TCR beta CDR3 regions were amplified from RNA. The TCR CDR3 was amplified in a first-round RT-PCR using the HTBI primer set. From the multiplex PCR reads, TCRdb called clonotypes with MiXCR, one entry per CDR3 protein. The table records hundreds of thousands of distinct CDR3 sequences, 30% to 40% of them present only once. Specimen: blood. These receptors originate from a woman aged 40 to 49 with Graves' hyperthyroidism.

The chain employs TRBV19 and TRBJ1-6; tentative D call: TRBD1 (6 bases). The CDR3 covers 15 residues. CDR1 is LNHDA, CDR2 SQIVND, per germline (reference sequence). V was trimmed by 6 bases and J by 3 bases, leaving 12 bases between them. For the CDR3, the DNA is TGTGCCAGTAGCCCACAGGGAAACTATAATTCACCCCTCCACTTT. Its translation: CASSPQGNYNSPLHF.

This clonotype was counted many times. The chain recombines TRBV4-1 with TRBJ2-7, with D perhaps given as TRBD1 or TRBD2 (5 bases each). The V end was cut by 0 bases, the J end by 2 bases, with 14 bases between. Germline V CDR1 and CDR2: MGHRA, YSYEKL. The CDR3 consists of 16 residues. CDR3 region: CASSQEGRGVTYEQYF. DNA of the CDR3: TGCGCCAGCAGCCAAGAAGGCCGGGGCGTTACCTACGAGCAGTACTTC.

This chain joins TRBV7-2 and TRBJ1-6; no clear D gene. This CDR3 has 15 amino acids. In germline, CDR1 is SGHTA, CDR2 FQGNSA. The germline V and J ends were trimmed by 9 bases and 4 bases, with 16 bases remaining between them. This CDR3 reads CASRTGNGYNSPLHF. CDR3 nucleotide sequence: TGTGCCAGTCGAACTGGTAATGGGTATAATTCACCCCTCCACTTT.

V usage is TRBV19 and J usage is TRBJ1-1; 9 bases agree with TRBD1. The CDR3 has 15 amino acids. Trimming cost V 6 bases and J 6 bases; bases outside gene matches: 11. Germline CDR1 reads LNHDA; CDR2 reads SQIVND (reference sequence). DNA for the CDR3: TGTGCCAGTAGCCCCCTCGGGGACAGGGCCGCTGAAGCTTTCTTT. Residues: CASSPLGDRAAEAFF.

CDR3 region: CSVELTENTEAFF. The CDR3 coding sequence is TGCAGCGTGGAACTGACAGAGAACACTGAAGCTTTCTTT. This chain uses TRBV29-1 with TRBJ1-1, with D maybe TRBD1 (5 bases). Trimming left V 6 bases short and J 1 base short, with 12 bases between. Germline lookup yields CDR1 SQVTM and CDR2 ANQGSEA. The CDR3 has 13 residues.

There are many counts of this clonotype. The chain employs TRBV7-8 and TRBJ1-6; tentatively, D is TRBD1 (6 bases). The length of the CDR3 is 15 residues. The germline V gene encodes CDR1 SGHVS and CDR2 FQNEAQ. The ends were cut back, 1 base at V and 9 bases at J, with 13 bases in the middle. CDR3 amino acids: CASSLEWGASSPLHF. The CDR3 region has the DNA TGTGCCAGCAGCTTAGAGTGGGGGGCTAGTTCACCCCTCCACTTT.

This clonotype was recorded many times. The rearrangement joins TRBV15 to TRBJ1-1, with no clear D. From germline, CDR1 is LNHNV and CDR2 YYDKDF (reference sequence). CDR3 length: 14 amino acids. V lost 5 bases and J 3 bases, leaving 13 bases between the germline ends. CDR3 protein: CATSARGWDTEAFF. The CDR3 DNA follows: TGTGCCACCAGCGCACGAGGATGGGACACTGAAGCTTTCTTT.

As regards this clonotype: Given a much more abundant clone one base away, this may be a read error. The rearrangement uses TRBV6-5 and TRBJ1-1; D is ambiguous. The germline CDR1 and CDR2 sequences are MNHEY and SVGAGI. Deletions cut 5 bases from V and 1 base from J, with 8 bases between. The CDR3 runs to 13 residues. The CDR3 reads CASSDGPNTEAFF. Here the CDR3 DNA reads TGTGCCAGCAGTGACGGACCGAACACTGAAGCTTTCTTT.

The chain carries TRBV7-9 and TRBJ2-7; TRBD2 might be the D (6 bases). Germline loops: CDR1 SEHNR, CDR2 FQNEAQ (reference sequence). The CDR3 has 14 amino acids. Trimming removed 5 bases at V and 0 bases at J, with 11 bases between. This CDR3 is CASSGTANSYEQYF. CDR3 nucleotide sequence: TGTGCCAGCAGCGGGACTGCCAACTCCTACGAGCAGTACTTC.

About this clonotype: Germline and junction disagree at one end, which may indicate a read error. The chain recombines TRBV10-2 with TRBJ2-5; D possibly uses TRBD1 or TRBD2 (6 bases each). CDR1 and CDR2 (germline): WSHSY, SAAADI. This CDR3 has 14 residues. The CDR3 region has the DNA TGCGCCAGCAATGAGGGGGGCAACGGAGAGACCCAGTACTTC. Its protein is CASNEGGNGETQYF.

J is TRBJ1-5 and V is TRBV6-5; 7 bases are a match to TRBD1. CDR1 and CDR2 from the germline V gene are MNHEY and SVGAGI. Trimming took 5 bases from V and 1 from J; bases not matched to a gene: 5. The CDR3 loop spans 15 amino acids. CDR3 in DNA: TGTGCCAGCAGTGAGGTACAGGGGAGCAATCAGCCCCAGCATTTT. As protein: CASSEVQGSNQPQHF.

V is TRBV7-2 and J is TRBJ1-6; no firm D call. CDR3 length equals 14 residues. Germline CDR1 reads SGHTA; CDR2 reads FQGNSA. V was clipped by 6 bases and J by 7 bases, with 13 bases between them. The CDR3 protein is CASRQSYFNSPLHF. The CDR3 nucleotides read TGTGCCAGCAGGCAGTCCTACTTCAATTCACCCCTCCACTTT.